This record covers a single T cell receptor beta chain. The sample is drawn from a study of blood T cell repertoires in COVID-19. About the study: Sources were T cells, B-cell-depleted T cells, or PBMCs; the material itself was cDNA or gDNA.

The data were produced by immunoSEQ multiplex PCR, yet TCRdb's version contains in-frame clones alone and is incomplete. The repertoire consists of a few hundred thousand clones, with 80% to 90% occurring once and the leading ten covering 6.6%. This sequence originates from a woman aged 45-60 years who had been exposed to COVID-19. The sample consisted of PBMCs or T cells enriched from blood (not recorded which).

The CDR3 loop reads CASSSMELNEKLFF. The CDR3 DNA is TGTGCCAGCAGCTCGATGGAACTAAATGAAAAACTGTTTTTT. The V and J genes are TRBV5-6 and TRBJ1-4, with D uncertain. Between the trimmed V and J ends, which lost 3 bases and 5 bases, there was a span of 11 bases. CDR1 and CDR2 from the germline V gene are SGHDT and YYEEEE. The CDR3 sequence is 14 residues long.